This TCR beta chain stems from a study of blood T cell repertoires in COVID-19. Study at large: Samples of COVID-19 (acute and convalescent) were obtained from the United States, Italy and Spain.

The CDR3 has 11 residues. The V end was cut by 8 bases, the J end by 4 bases, with 7 bases between. The method was immunoSEQ multiplex PCR; TCRdb's version includes in-frame clones alone and lacks a portion of them. Here the sample spans 250,000 or so clones, around 89% being singletons. The sample consisted of PBMCs or T cells enriched from blood (not recorded which). The clonotype originates from a man aged 40-55 years who had recovered from COVID-19. The V call is TRBV12-3 or TRBV12-4, the J call TRBJ2-3, with D hard to call. This CDR3 reads CASLLSDTQYF. CDR3 DNA: TGTGCCAGCCTTCTCTCAGATACGCAGTATTTT.